This T cell receptor beta chain was documented in a study of cytomegalovirus exposure and HLA in healthy donors (dated 2017 in TCRdb). In terms of the full investigation: In an earlier analysis of roughly 500 of the donors, approximately 300 Gb of sequence data and 120 million or so unique TCR beta sequences from 180 million or so T cells were reported. Every discovery cohort repertoire had been produced on one sequencing platform. The number of typed donors differed by locus: 629-630 for A, B, C, DRB1 and DQB1; 500 to 550 for DQA1; roughly 600 for DPA1; and some 450 for DPB1. Along with the approximately 620-subject first cohort, a separate validation cohort of over a hundred different subjects was used. Of the 350 to 400 genotyped donors, about 84% fell in the genetic ancestry cluster associated with self-reported Caucasian donors. In a later analysis, previously published TCR beta repertoires from 600 to 850 donors were re-analyzed and high-resolution HLA genotyping was added so that TCR occurrence patterns could be studied. On average, around 240,000 unique TCR beta nucleotide sequences were sequenced per donor among fewer than 500 genotyped donors of the cohort, with roughly 19% of those sequences being non-productive. An early release that covered around 590 HLA-typed donors contained about 300 gigabases of sequencing data and 70 million to 100 million unique TCR sequences. The study aimed to test whether signatures of past pathogen exposure could be identified by cataloging public T cell receptors. Rather than drawing on any new phenotypic data, the later analysis identified candidate immune exposures from TCR beta sequences and the way those sequences occurred across donors. Alongside the repertoire data, information on donor age, sex, ethnicity and CMV serostatus was compiled. The study profiled the T cell repertoires of more than 500 subjects by immunosequencing and related them to cytomegalovirus serostatus. Because of strong linkage in the cohort, five DR-DQ haplotypes were treated as single units for association and clustering. In an earlier analysis of roughly 600 of the donors, high-throughput TCR beta sequencing was used to judge whether each TCR beta V gene segment behaved as functional or pseudogenic. A later genetic analysis used genome-wide SNP genotypes for about 65% of the roughly 700 donors, treating that subset as a discovery cohort. To predict cytomegalovirus infection status, the study brought together high-throughput TCR immunosequencing, statistical association of individual TCRs with disease status, and machine learning. HLA typing covered class I and class II loci at four-digit resolution.

According to the germline V gene (reference sequence), CDR1 reads SEHNR and CDR2 reads FQNEAQ. V is trimmed back by 2 bases and J by 5 bases, and the junction contains 7 bases that no gene match accounts for. The CDR3 goes from the cysteine to the phenylalanine over 15 residues. Of all the DNA, just the CDR3 is kept, 45 bases in frame from base 1. Receptor libraries were prepared by the immunoSEQ multiplex PCR assay. For the multiplex PCR, a mixture combining 60 forward primers for TCR Vbeta segments and 13 reverse primers for TCR Jbeta segments was used. The CDR3 region of rearranged TCR beta genes was amplified from genomic DNA by a multiplex PCR assay. On the Illumina HiSeq System, the amplified TCR beta libraries were sequenced as 87-base-pair reads. In the paper's pipeline: Across the 666 repertoires, a later analysis counted some 81 million unique TCR beta chains, some 11 million of which were shared by at least two donors. Raw reads were error-corrected and collapsed into unique sequences by a nearest-neighbor algorithm in which closely related sequences were merged to remove PCR and sequencing errors. CDR3 sequences were aligned to IMGT reference sequences to assign V, D and J gene segments. For a sequence to be retained, a match of at least six nucleotides was required to both a V gene segment and a J gene segment. A rearrangement was called productive if the CDR3 had no stop codons and remained in frame with V and J, and every other rearrangement was called non-productive. Following IMGT convention, CDR3 was defined as the stretch from the second conserved V-encoded cysteine up to the conserved J-encoded phenylalanine. The earlier analysis of about 570 of the donors excluded any sequence lacking an unambiguous match to a single V gene segment. An earlier analysis of a few hundred of the donors classified V segments as functional when productive rearrangements were above 56.7% and as segregating when the standard deviation between donors was above 5%. A statistical classification framework was built to diagnose cytomegalovirus status from the catalog of TCR beta chain sequences. V and J gene assignment, in a later analysis, came from comparing TCR nucleotide sequences with IMGT/GENE-DB human TR gene sequences. Using the TCRdist pipeline, a later analysis assigned CDR3 sequences along with most-parsimonious VDJ recombination scenarios. A later analysis defined each TCR beta chain by its CDR3 amino acid sequence plus V-gene family, and excluded reads lacking a unique V-gene family. As a way to deal with suspected cross-contamination and a sequencing artifact, a later analysis dropped more than 500 nucleotide sequences that were highly shared and had low generation probability. In a later analysis, a clonal expansion index was calculated for each public chain from normalized within-repertoire ranks of inferred template counts. In a later analysis, generation probabilities were computed with a VDJ recombination model fitted to out-of-frame rearrangements, and the resulting probabilities were checked against IGoR. In a later analysis, TCR-TCR, TCR-HLA and TCR-CMV co-occurrence was scored with hypergeometric tests, and a repertoire-size bias correction was applied to TCR pairs. False discovery rates were estimated in a later analysis by permuting HLA or CMV assignments 20 times. A later analysis grouped co-occurring TCRs with DBSCAN, adding TCRdist sequence similarity when clustering within HLA-allele-positive subsets. Co-occurrence clustering excluded repertoires with fewer than 30,000 or more than 120,000 public chains, plus five with anomalous nucleotide sharing. As stored in TCRdb, this immuneACCESS dataset retains in-frame rearrangements with V and J assigned. A fraction of the clones does not appear; measured against another copy, unresolved V genes explain less than half of the discrepancy, and the remainder lacks a known reason. The V and J calls and clone size were taken over from that table, and D and trimming were inferred from the DNA. The sample table shows under 200,000 clones, and roughly 83% are seen once. Under 1.1% of the sample lies in the top ten.

Here is what the overall study found, with its caveats: This cohort had only TCR beta chains sequenced, and the lack of alpha or paired-chain data limited which features could be detected. Sequencing depth was assumed to be roughly uniform across donors in the presence/absence analyses, though that assumption may not hold. A later analysis found that HLA-associated TCR beta chains were more clonally expanded and had lower generation probabilities than equally common non-associated chains. Most TCR sequences were seen in very few donors, while some public TCRs were found in many individuals. In the study, some 180 TCR beta chains were listed as associated with cytomegalovirus. The authors suggested that the approach could potentially be generalized to other disease states and immunological phenotypes. A further reported finding was that TCR beta sequences accurately predicted the HLA-A and HLA-B alleles for most subjects in the first cohort. An association between a missense DCLRE1C variant and V-gene and J-gene trimming of TCR beta chains was found in a later genetic analysis and replicated in an independent cohort. A later analysis found that most CMV-associated TCR beta chains appeared HLA-restricted, with HLA associations seemingly driven largely by CMV exposure. A later analysis found that TCR association rates varied across HLA loci, with DRB1 alleles showing the most associated TCRs and HLA-C alleles the fewest. The only immune exposure information available for the cohort was CMV serostatus. In vitro tests confirmed that a few of the cytomegalovirus-associated TCR beta chains recognize cytomegalovirus antigens. At a false discovery rate of 0.05, a later analysis linked some 17,000 TCR beta sequences to specific HLA alleles. Because the 87-base-pair reads could not distinguish some IMGT-functional V segments, including TRBV6-2 and TRBV6-3, those segments were excluded. Correlated functional status among segregating V segments might be attributable to linkage disequilibrium, but an unknown experimental factor could not be ruled out. A later analysis reported that several top co-occurrence clusters appeared linked to parvovirus B19, influenza, CMV and Epstein-Barr virus. Compared with the approximately 720-donor mean, donors in an Asian-associated ancestry cluster had fewer N-insertions in productive TCRs, according to a later genetic analysis. When HLA alleles, especially DR and DQ, strongly co-occurred, attributing TCR associations to individual alleles was difficult. A group of highly shared sequence variants was considered likely to be a technical artifact of the sequencing pipeline. The earlier analysis of approximately 540 of the donors excluded over 15 rarely observed V segments, including chromosome 9 orphons, because counts were too low. In an earlier analysis of some 500 of the donors, most TCR beta V segments were observed in productive rearrangements about 87% or about 30% of the time, broadly matching IMGT annotations. The classifier was reported to diagnose cytomegalovirus status with high specificity and sensitivity in both the original cohort and the validation cohort. Because some donors lacked HLA typing at each locus, the association tests relied only on the typed subset.

The cohort was made up of approximately 670 healthy bone marrow donors. At the time of sampling, every cohort member was nominally healthy, though immune exposures that went unrecorded were likely present. The donor tested CMV seronegative, placing the donor among the 350 or so seronegative members of the cohort. A peripheral blood sample was provided by each donor, and peripheral blood mononuclear cells were used for TCR beta sequencing. Genomic DNA extraction from the blood cell samples was performed with the Qiagen DNeasy Blood Extraction Kit. Comments on this clone: Its antigen is not yet known. Nothing much larger sits one base from this clone, and base qualities are not available.

The clonotype was recovered from a young man in good health and CMV-seronegative. The chain couples TRBV7-9 to TRBJ2-5, with 8 bases in between that match TRBD2. Sequencing used PBMCs. The CDR3 is CASSLSGAGGETQYF. The DNA is as follows: TGTGCCAGCAGCTTATCGGGGGCGGGGGGTGAGACCCAGTACTTC.